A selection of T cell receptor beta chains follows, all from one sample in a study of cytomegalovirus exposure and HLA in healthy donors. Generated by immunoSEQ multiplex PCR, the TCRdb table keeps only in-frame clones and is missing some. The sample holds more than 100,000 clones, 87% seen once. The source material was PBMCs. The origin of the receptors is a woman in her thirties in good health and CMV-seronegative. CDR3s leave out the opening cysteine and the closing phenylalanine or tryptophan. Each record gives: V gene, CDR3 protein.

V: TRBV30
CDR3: AWSLGLAGTGGTDTQY

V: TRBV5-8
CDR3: ASSLGSGQGRSWGYT

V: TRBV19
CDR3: ASSIYQGRFSEAF

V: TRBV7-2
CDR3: ASSLLGYEQY

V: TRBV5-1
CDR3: ASSSRGSGEETQY

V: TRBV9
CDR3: ASSVVPDLAGVDNEQF

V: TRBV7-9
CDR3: ASSYTSTSGAYEQY

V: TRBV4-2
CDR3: ASRARNSPLH

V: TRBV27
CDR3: ASRGGEQF

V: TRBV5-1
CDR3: ASSSGQGHSYGYT

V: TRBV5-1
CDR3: ASRPGLAAGNTIY

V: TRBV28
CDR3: ASSPTSGRYEQY

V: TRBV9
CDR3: ASSVVQGLMNTEAF

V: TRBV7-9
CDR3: ASSPLQGTLNTEAF

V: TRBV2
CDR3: ASRETGTEQY

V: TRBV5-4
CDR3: ASSLKGRGRTEAF

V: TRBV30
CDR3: ASGQTYEQY

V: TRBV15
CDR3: ATSRVVGGSYEQY

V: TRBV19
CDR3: ASSIDATGGEETQY

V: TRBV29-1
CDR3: SVEFGEEYYGYT

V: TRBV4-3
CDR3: ASSQDTTGGGNQPQH

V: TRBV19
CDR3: ASSFRLSGPYNEQF

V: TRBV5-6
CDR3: ASSFGQGRTTEAF

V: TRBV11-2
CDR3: ASSLELLAGEDTQY

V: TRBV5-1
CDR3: ASSVQGGGHTDTQY

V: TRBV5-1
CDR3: ASSLVAGVDTGELF

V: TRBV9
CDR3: ASSVRGTGTGELF

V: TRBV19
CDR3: ASSPIDGRAYEQY

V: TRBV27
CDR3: ASSLFYSLQETQY

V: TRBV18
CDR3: ASSPQGQVNTEAF

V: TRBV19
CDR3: ASTPDGSGRAWEQY

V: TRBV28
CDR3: ASSSAGAEALYEQY

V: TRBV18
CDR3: ASSPGQGGQGHNEQF

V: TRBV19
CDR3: ASSLGLAGVYEQY

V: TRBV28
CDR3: ASSPYRNQPQH

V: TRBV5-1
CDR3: ASSLGRLERDTQY

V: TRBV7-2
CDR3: ASILAGGPQETQY

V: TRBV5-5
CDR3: ASSLKSSPTEFPYEQY

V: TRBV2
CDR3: ASSLSGANVLT

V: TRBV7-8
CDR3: ASSTGQGAYNEQF

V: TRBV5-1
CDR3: ASSSDRVGYEQY

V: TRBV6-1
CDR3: ANSKSSYGQY

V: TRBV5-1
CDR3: ASSFGTGVEKLF

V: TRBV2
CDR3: ASRGGGSRINQPQH

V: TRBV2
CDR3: ASKTDRVYYT

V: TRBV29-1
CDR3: SVDTGQGYEQY

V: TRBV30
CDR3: AWSVGGTSDEQY

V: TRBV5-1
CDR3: ASSSTITSGSTDTQY

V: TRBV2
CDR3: ASRLITGGMGEQY

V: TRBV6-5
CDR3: ASRPDFPTDTQY

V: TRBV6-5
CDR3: ASSWEGKVRTEAF

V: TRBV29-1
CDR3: SVEQLMNTEAF

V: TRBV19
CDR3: ASSIAHLSYEQY

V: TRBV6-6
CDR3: ASSSGQGHGYT